Described below is a single T cell receptor (beta chain) sequence and its context. Its antigen is not known. The CDR3 runs 14 residues. Germline V gene sequence: CDR1 SNHLY, CDR2 FYNNEI. This sample was taken from a study of T cells expressing NK-cell markers. The overall study: Each TCR beta repertoire originated in sorted T cells that were CD3+CD56+NKG2C+, CD3+CD56+NKG2C- or CD3+CD56-NKG2C+. General study findings and limits: Whether expanded NKG2C+ T cell clones recognized HCMV stayed uncertain. These same clonotypes (in several donors) also led the CD3+CD56-NKG2C+ fraction.

Researchers built TCR beta cDNA using 5'RACE template switching with UMIs. Each CDR3 protein gets one entry in TCRdb, which reprocessed the 5' RACE reads and gives no DNA. This sample's table has 350,000 to 400,000 distinct CDR3 sequences. The clonotype comes from a woman between 50 and 59 years old in good health. Sequenced material: blood T cells: a sorted CD56 or NKG2C T cell subset, CD4+ or CD8+ T cells, or bulk PBMC T cells (not recorded which). The chain has TRBV2 and TRBJ2-1; TCRdb calls TRBD2, which cannot be checked without DNA. CDR3 sequence: CASRGRLAYNEQFF.